Given below is one TCR beta chain in context. What it binds is unknown. This sample was taken from a study of T cell responses to AZD1222 COVID-19 vaccine. V was trimmed by 4 bases and J by 2 bases, leaving 9 bases between them. The CDR3 extends over 13 amino acids. The germline V gene has CDR1 SGDLS and CDR2 YYNGEE. Whole-study results and caveats: Clonal diversity may have been underestimated in mostly white British donors. Just a handful of AZD1222 recipients were seropositive at baseline.

Profiling relied on immunoSEQ multiplex PCR, and the TCRdb table lists in-frame clones only, not all of them. Of tens of thousands of clones in the sample, under 95% were seen once. This receptor was obtained from an adult in good health. The source material was peripheral blood, sampled on day 0 of MenACWY control vaccination. The chain joins TRBV9 to TRBJ1-1; D might be TRBD1 (5 bases). CDR3 DNA sequence: TGTGCCAGCAGCTCGGGACCTAACACTGAAGCTTTCTTT. Translation gives CASSSGPNTEAFF.